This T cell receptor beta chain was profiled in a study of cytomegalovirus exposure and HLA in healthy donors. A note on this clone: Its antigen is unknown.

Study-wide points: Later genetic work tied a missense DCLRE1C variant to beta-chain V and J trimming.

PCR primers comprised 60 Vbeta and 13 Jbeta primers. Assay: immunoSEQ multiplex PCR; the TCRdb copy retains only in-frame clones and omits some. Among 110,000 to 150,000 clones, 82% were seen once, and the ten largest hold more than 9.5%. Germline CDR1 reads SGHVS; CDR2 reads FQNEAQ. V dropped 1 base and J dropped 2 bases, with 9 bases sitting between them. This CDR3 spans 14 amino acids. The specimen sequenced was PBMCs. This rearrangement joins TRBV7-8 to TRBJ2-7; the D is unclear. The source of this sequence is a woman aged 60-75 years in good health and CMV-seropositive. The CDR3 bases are TGTGCCAGCAGCTTAGATTTGAGTACCTACGAGCAGTACTTC. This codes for CASSLDLSTYEQYF.